This note documents a single T cell receptor (beta chain) sequence. The sample comes from a study of blood T cell repertoires in COVID-19. About the study: The analysed material was cDNA or gDNA that came from T cells, B-cell-depleted T cells, or PBMCs.

V lost 5 bases, J lost 0 bases, and 9 bases lay in between. The CDR3 is 14 residues long. Germline loops: CDR1 SGHTA, CDR2 FQGTGA. The authors' processing: Quantification of nucleated cells was approximated via reference gene primer amplification. Sequencing was performed with immunoSEQ multiplex PCR; in TCRdb, only in-frame clones are kept and a portion is missing. The DNA was the basis for D and trimming; V, J and clone size are from that table. Of some 120,000 clones in the sample, around 83% were seen once. This TCR derives from a man older than 75 with active or convalescent COVID-19. The sequenced material came from peripheral blood. V and J are TRBV7-3 and TRBJ2-3; D uncertain. CDR3 sequence: CASSQQSSTDTQYF. For the CDR3, the DNA is TGTGCCAGCAGCCAACAGTCTAGCACAGATACGCAGTATTTT.